This T cell receptor beta chain emerged from a study of Ad26.COV2.S vaccination and SARS-CoV-2 variants. V was clipped by 7 bases and J by 6 bases, with 13 bases between them. This CDR3 region has 12 residues. CDR1 and CDR2 from the germline V gene are MNHEY and SVGAGI. Treatment specified: approximately 18 received Ad26.COV2.S at low or high dose, single or two shots; 5 received placebo; per-sample allocation not given. Vaccine and placebo recipients were sampled on day 63 after the first injection. Participants' vaccine, an Ad26 vector, delivered Wuhan-strain SARS-CoV-2 spike. This clone was recorded once. Antigen: not known. Profiling relied on immunoSEQ multiplex PCR, and the TCRdb table lists in-frame clones only, not all of them. The sample consists of over 350,000 clones, 70% to 90% of them appearing once. Study results and caveats: After vaccination, reports described spike-specific CD8+ and CD4+ T cell responses as showing substantial breadth. Whether participants received vaccine or placebo, their non-spike TCR breadth was similar.

The V and J genes are TRBV6-5 and TRBJ2-7; D is uncertain. This clonotype was sampled from a person between 18 and 59 years old who received the Ad26.COV2.S COVID-19 vaccine or a placebo. Sequences were derived from peripheral blood, sampled in a trial of Ad26.COV2.S vaccine versus placebo. DNA of the CDR3: TGTGCCAGCATGGTAGGTCCCCGCGAGCAGTACTTC. Residues: CASMVGPREQYF.